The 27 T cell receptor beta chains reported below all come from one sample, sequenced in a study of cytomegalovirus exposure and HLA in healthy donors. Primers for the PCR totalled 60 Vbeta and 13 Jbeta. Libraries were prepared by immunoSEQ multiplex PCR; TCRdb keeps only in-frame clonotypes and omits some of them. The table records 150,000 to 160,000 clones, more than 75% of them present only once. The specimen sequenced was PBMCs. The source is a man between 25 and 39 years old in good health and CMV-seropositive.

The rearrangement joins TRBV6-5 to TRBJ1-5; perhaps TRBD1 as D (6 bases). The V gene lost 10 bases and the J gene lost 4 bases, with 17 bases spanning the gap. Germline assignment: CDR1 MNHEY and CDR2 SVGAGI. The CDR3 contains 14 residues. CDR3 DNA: TGTGCCACCGGGGGGCCCGGAGTAAATCAGCCCCAGCATTTT. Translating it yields CATGGPGVNQPQHF.

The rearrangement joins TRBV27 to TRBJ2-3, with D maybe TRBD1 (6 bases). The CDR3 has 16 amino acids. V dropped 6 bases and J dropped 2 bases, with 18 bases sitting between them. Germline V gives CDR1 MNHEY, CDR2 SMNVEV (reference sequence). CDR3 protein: CASSNFGTTATDTQYF. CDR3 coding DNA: TGTGCCAGCAGCAACTTCGGGACAACTGCCACAGATACGCAGTATTTT.

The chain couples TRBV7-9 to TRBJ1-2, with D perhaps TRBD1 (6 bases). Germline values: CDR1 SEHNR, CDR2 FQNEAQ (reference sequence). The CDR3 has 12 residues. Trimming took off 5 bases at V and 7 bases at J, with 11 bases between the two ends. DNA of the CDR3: TGTGCCAGCAGCCAGACACAGGGTGGCTACACCTTC. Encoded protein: CASSQTQGGYTF.

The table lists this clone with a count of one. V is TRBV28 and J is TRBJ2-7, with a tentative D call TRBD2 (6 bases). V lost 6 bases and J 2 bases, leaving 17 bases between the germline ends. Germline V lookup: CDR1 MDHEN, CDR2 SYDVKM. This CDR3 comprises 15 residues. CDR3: CASSSLREPTYEQYF. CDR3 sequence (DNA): TGTGCCAGCAGCTCCTTACGGGAGCCCACCTACGAGCAGTACTTC.

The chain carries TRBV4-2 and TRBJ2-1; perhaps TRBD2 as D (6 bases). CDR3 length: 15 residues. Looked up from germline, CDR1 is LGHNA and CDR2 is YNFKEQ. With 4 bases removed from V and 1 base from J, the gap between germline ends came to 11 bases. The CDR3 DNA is TGTGCCAGCAGCCCCCTCCGGGAGTCCTACAATGAGCAGTTCTTC. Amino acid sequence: CASSPLRESYNEQFF.

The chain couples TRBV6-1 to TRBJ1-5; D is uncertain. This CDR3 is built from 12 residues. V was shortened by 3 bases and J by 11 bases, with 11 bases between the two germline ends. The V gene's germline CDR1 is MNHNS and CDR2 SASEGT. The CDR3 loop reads CASSDPIGAQHF. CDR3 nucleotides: TGTGCCAGCAGTGATCCTATCGGAGCCCAGCATTTT.

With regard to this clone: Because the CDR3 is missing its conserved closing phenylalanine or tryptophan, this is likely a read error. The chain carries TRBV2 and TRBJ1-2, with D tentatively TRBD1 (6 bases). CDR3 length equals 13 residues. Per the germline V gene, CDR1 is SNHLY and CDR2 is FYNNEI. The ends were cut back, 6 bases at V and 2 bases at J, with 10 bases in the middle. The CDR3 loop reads CASSVQGNYGYTS. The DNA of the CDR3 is TGTGCCAGCAGCGTCCAGGGGAACTATGGCTACACCTCC.

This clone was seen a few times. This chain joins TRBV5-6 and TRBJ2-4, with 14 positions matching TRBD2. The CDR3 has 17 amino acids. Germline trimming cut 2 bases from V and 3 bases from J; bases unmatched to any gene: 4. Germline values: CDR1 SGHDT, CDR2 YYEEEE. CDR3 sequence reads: CASSFKGLAGVKNIQYF. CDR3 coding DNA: TGTGCCAGCAGCTTCAAGGGACTAGCGGGAGTCAAAAACATTCAGTACTTC.

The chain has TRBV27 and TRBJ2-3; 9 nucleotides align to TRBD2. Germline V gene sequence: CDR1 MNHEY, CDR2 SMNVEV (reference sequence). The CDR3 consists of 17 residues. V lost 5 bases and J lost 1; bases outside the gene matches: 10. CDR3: CASSPGRSSGGTDTQYF. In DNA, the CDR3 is TGTGCCAGCAGTCCAGGGAGGTCTAGCGGGGGCACAGATACGCAGTATTTT.

CDR3 sequence (DNA): TGTGCCAGCAGCAAAGTCTGGCCAGGGCGCAAAGGGGAGGCTGGCTACACCTTC. This sequence encodes CASSKVWPGRKGEAGYTF. The chain combines TRBV21-1 with TRBJ1-2. TRBV21-1 is an annotated pseudogene. The CDR3 runs 18 residues.

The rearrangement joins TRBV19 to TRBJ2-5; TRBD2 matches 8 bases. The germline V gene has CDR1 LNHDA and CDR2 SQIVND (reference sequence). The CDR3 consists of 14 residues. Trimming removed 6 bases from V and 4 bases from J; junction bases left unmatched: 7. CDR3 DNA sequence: TGTGCCAGTAGGAAAGCGGGAGTAGGAGAGACCCAGTACTTC. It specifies CASRKAGVGETQYF.

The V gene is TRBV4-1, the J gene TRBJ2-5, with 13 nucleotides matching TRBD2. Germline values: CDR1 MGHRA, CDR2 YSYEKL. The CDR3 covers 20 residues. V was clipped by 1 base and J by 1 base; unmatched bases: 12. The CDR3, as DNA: TGCGCCAGCAGCCAAGGACTAGCGGGAGGACCACCTCGTCGCCAAGAGACCCAGTACTTC. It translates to CASSQGLAGGPPRRQETQYF.

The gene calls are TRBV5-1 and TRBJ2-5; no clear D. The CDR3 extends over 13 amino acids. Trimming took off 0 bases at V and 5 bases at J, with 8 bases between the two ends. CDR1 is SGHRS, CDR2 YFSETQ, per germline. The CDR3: CASSLDIVETQYF. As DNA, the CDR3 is TGCGCCAGCAGCTTGGACATCGTCGAGACCCAGTACTTC.

CDR3 in DNA: TGTGCCAGTGGGGCTCGGGGGTATGAATACTATGGCTACACCTTC. It is translated as CASGARGYEYYGYTF. The chain joins TRBV13 to TRBJ1-2; the D gene is possibly TRBD1 (5 bases). Germline lookup yields CDR1 PRHDT and CDR2 FYEKMQ (reference sequence). The CDR3 sequence is 15 residues long. The V end lost 9 bases, the J end lost 3 bases, and 20 bases lay between the germline ends.

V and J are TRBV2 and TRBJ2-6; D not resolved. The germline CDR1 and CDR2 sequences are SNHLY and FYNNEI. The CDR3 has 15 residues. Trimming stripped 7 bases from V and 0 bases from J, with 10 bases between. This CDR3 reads CASTYRSSGANVLTF. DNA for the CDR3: TGTGCCAGCACCTATAGGAGCTCTGGGGCCAACGTCCTGACTTTC.

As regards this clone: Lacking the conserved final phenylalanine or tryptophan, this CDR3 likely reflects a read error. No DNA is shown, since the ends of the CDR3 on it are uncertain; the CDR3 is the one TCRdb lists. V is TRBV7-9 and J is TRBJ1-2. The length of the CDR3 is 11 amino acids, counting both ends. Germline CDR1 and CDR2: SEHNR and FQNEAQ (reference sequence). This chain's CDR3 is CASSAGLEAEL.

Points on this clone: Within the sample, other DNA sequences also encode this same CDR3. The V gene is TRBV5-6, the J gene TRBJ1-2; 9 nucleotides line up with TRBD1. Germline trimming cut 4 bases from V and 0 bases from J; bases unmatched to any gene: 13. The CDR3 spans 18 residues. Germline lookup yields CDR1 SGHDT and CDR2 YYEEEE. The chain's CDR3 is CASSRDRVLSITNYGYTF. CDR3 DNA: TGTGCCAGCAGCCGGGACAGGGTCCTATCCATCACTAACTATGGCTACACCTTC. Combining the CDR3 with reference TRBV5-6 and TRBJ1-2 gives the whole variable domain DAGVTQSPTHLIKTRGQQVTLRCSPKSGHDTVSWYQQALGQGPQFIFQYYEEEERQRGNFPDRFSGHQFPNYSSELNVNALLLGDSALYLCASSRDRVLSITNYGYTFGSGTRLTVV.

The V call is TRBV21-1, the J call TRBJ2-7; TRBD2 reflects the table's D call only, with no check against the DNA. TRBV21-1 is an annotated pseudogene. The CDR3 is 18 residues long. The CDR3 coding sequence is TGTGCCAGCAGCAAATGGGGACTAGCGGGAGTCACCGGGGACGAGCAGTACTTC. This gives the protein CASSKWGLAGVTGDEQYF.

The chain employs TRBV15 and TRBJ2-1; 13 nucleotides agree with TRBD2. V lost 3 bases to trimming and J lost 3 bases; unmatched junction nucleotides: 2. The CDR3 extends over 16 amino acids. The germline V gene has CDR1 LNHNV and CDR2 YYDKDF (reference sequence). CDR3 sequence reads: CATSRTSGRYYNEQFF. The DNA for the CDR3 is TGTGCCACCAGCAGGACTAGCGGGAGGTACTACAATGAGCAGTTCTTC.

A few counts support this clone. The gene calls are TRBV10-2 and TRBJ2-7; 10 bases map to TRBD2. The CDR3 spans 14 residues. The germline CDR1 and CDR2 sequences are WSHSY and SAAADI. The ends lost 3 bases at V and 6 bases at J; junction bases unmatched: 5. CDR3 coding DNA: TGCGCCAGCAGTGATCTAGCGGGAGCTCGCGAGCAGTACTTC. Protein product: CASSDLAGAREQYF.

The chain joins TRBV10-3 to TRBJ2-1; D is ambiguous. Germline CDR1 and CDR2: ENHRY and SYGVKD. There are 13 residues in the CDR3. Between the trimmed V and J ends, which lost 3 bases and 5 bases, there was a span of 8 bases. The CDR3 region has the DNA TGTGCCATCAGTGACACGAGAGACAATGAGCAGTTCTTC. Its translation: CAISDTRDNEQFF.

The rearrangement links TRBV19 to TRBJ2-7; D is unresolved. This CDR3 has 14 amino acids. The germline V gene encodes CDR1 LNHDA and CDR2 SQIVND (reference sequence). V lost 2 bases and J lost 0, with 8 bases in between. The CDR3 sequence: CASSISDISYEQYF. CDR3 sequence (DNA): TGTGCCAGTAGTATATCTGACATCTCCTACGAGCAGTACTTC. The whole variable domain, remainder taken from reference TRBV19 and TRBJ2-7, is DGGITQSPKYLFRKEGQNVTLSCEQNLNHDAMYWYRQDPGQGLRLIYYSQIVNDFQKGDIAEGYSVSREKKESFPLTVTSAQKNPTAFYLCASSISDISYEQYFGPGTRLTVT.

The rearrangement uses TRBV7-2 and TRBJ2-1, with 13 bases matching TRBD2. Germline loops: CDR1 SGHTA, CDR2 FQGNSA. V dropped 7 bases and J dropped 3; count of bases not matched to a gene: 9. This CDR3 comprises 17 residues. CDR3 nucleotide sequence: TGTGCCAGCACCCAAACTAGCGGGAGGGCCTACTACAATGAGCAGTTCTTC. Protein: CASTQTSGRAYYNEQFF.

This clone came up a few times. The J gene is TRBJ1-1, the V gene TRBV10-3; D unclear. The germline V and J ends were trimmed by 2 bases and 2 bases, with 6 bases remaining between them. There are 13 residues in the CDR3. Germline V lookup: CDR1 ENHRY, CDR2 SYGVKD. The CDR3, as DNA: TGTGCCATCAGTGAGGTTAGTAACACTGAAGCTTTCTTT. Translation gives CAISEVSNTEAFF.

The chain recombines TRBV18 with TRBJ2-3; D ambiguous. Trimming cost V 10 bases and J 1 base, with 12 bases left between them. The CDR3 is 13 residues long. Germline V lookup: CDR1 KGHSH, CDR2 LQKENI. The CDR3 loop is CATHRAGTDTQYF. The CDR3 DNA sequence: TGTGCCACCCACCGAGCCGGCACAGATACGCAGTATTTT.

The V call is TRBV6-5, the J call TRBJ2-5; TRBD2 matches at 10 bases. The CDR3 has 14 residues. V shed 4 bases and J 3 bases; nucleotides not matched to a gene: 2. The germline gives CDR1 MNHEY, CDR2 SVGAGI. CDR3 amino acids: CASSSLAGEETQYF. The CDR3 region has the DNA TGTGCCAGCAGTTCTCTAGCGGGAGAAGAGACCCAGTACTTC.

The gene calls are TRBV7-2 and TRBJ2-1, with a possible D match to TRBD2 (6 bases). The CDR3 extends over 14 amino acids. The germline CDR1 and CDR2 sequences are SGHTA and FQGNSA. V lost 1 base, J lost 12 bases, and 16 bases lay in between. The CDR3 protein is CASSLVGSEEGQFF. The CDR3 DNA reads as TGTGCCAGCAGCTTAGTAGGAAGCGAGGAGGGGCAGTTCTTC. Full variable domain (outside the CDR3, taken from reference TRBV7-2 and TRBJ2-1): GAGVSQSPSNKVTEKGKDVELRCDPISGHTALYWYRQSLGQGLEFLIYFQGNSAPDKSGLPSDRFSAERTGGSVSTLTIQRTQQEDSAVYLCASSLVGSEEGQFFGPGTRLTVL.